This T cell receptor (beta chain) stems from a study of T cell repertoires in cytomegalovirus infection. TCRdb re-derived calls from the reads in MiXCR, one entry per CDR3 protein. This sample carries under 150,000 distinct CDR3 sequences, more than 20% of them seen once, and the ten largest clones take 30% to 40%. With respect to this clonotype: Its target is not known.

V was shortened by 4 bases and J by 6 bases, with 13 bases between the two germline ends. This CDR3 region has 13 residues. Germline-derived CDR1 and CDR2 are DFQATT and SNEGSKA (reference sequence). The sequenced sample was PBMCs, sequenced either directly or after in vitro stimulation (not recorded which). The source of this sequence is a human donor in good health (CMV status not recorded). Some clones in this sample may be carry-over from other donors' samples. V usage is TRBV20-1 and J usage is TRBJ2-1, with a tentative D call TRBD2 (5 bases). CDR3 loop: CSATWRATNEQFF. The CDR3 DNA reads as TGCAGTGCTACTTGGCGGGCCACCAATGAGCAGTTCTTC.